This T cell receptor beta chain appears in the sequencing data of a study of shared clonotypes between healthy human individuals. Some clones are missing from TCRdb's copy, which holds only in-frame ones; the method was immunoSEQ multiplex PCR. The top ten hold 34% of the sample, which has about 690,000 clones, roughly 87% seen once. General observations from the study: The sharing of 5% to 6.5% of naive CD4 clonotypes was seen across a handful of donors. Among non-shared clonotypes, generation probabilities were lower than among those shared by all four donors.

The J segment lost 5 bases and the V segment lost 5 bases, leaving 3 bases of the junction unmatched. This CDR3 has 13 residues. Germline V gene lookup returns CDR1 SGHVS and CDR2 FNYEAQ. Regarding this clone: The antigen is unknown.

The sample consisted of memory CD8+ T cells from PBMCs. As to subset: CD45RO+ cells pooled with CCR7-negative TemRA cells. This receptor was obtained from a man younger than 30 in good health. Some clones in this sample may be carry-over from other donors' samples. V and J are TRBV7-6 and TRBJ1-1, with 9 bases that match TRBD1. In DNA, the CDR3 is TGTGCCAGCAGCCCAGGGACAGGGACTGAAGCTTTCTTT. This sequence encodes CASSPGTGTEAFF.